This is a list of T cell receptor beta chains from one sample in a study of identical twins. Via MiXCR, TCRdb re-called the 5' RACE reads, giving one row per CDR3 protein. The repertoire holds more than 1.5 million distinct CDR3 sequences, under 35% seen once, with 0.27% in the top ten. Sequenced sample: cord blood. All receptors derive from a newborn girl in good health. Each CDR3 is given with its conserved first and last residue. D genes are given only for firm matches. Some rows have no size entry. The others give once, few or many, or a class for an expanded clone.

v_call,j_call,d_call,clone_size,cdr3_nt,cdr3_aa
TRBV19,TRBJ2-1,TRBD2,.,TGTGCCAGTAGATCCCAGCGGGGGGGCTACAATGAGCAGTTCTTC,CASRSQRGGYNEQFF
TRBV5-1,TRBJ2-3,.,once,TGCGCCAGCAGCTTGACCAAGCGGGTGGCGGATACGCAGTATTTT,CASSLTKRVADTQYF
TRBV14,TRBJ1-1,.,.,TGTGCCAGCCGAGGAGATCGGCACACTGAAGCTTTCTTT,CASRGDRHTEAFF
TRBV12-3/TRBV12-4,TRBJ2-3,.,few,TGTGCCAGCAGTTTGTGGGCGGCCCAAGATACGCAGTATTTT,CASSLWAAQDTQYF
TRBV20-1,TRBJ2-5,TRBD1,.,TGCAGTGTTAGAAAGACAGGGATCAGGGAGACCCAGTACTTC,CSVRKTGIRETQYF
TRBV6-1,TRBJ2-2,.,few,TGTGCCAGCAGACTGAGGGCCTATTCTACCGGGGAGCTGTTTTTT,CASRLRAYSTGELFF
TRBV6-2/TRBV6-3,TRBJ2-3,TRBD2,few,TGTGCCAGCAGTTACACCACTAGCGCCCTGGGTACGCAGTATTTT,CASSYTTSALGTQYF
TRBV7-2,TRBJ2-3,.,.,TGTGCCAGCAGCATATATGGTACGGCCTCTAGCACAGATACGCAGTATTTT,CASSIYGTASSTDTQYF
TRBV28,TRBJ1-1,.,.,TGTGCCAGCAGTTTACCATTCGGCACTGAAGCTTTCTTT,CASSLPFGTEAFF
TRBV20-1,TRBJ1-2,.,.,TGCAGTGCGACAACACAAGGAGGGTTCTATGGCTACACCTTC,CSATTQGGFYGYTF
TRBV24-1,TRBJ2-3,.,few,TGTGCCACCAGTGACCGCCGGACTAGCACAGATACGCAGTATTTT,CATSDRRTSTDTQYF
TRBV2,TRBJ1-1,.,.,TGTGCCAGCAGGGCGGTGGCGCGGGGGAACACTGAAGCTTTCTTT,CASRAVARGNTEAFF
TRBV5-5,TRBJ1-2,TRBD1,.,TGTGCCAGCAGCTTGTTCGCGACAGGGCTGGACTATGGCTACACCTTC,CASSLFATGLDYGYTF
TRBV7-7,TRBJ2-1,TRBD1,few,TGTGCCAGCAGCCACGGACAGGGCGCCTACAATGAGCAGTTCTTC,CASSHGQGAYNEQFF
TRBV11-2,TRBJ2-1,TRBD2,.,TGTGCCAGCAGCTTAGGCCGACTAGCGGGGGCCCCCGGCGATGAGCAGTTCTTC,CASSLGRLAGAPGDEQFF
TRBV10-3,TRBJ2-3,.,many,TGTGCCATCACCCCCGATAGCATGGATACGCAGTATTTT,CAITPDSMDTQYF
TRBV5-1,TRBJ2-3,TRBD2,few,TGCGCCAGCAGCTTTCCCCGGGGGGGCGTTGCAGATACGCAGTATTTT,CASSFPRGGVADTQYF
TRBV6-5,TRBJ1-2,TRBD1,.,TGTGCCAGCAGTTACGAGGGACAGGGGACGAAGGGCTACACCTTC,CASSYEGQGTKGYTF
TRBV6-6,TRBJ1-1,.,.,TGTGCCAGCATTAGCAGGAACACTGAAGCTTTCTTT,CASISRNTEAFF
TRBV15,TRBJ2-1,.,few,TGTGCCACCAGCAGAGACCATTCAGGGTACAATGAGCAGTTCTTC,CATSRDHSGYNEQFF
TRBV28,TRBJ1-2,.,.,TGTGCCAGCAGTTTGGGGGGCTTGCAGGACTATGGCTACACCTTC,CASSLGGLQDYGYTF
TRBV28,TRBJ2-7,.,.,TGTGCCAGCAGTTTATCCAGGGCAAACCCCTACGAGCAGTACTTC,CASSLSRANPYEQYF
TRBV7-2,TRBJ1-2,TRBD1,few,TGTGCCAGCAGCTTACGGGACAGGAAGTACACCTTC,CASSLRDRKYTF
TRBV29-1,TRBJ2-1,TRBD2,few,TGCAGCGTTGATTTGAGACTAGCGAACAATGAGCAGTTCTTC,CSVDLRLANNEQFF
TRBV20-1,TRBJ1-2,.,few,TGCAGTGCTAACCGGGACATCGAGGATGGCTACACCTTC,CSANRDIEDGYTF
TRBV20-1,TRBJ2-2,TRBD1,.,TGCAGTGCTAGAGTCCCTCGAACCTGGACAGGGCCCACGCTTTATAACACCGGGGAGCTGTTTTTT,CSARVPRTWTGPTLYNTGELFF
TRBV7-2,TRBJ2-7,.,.,TGTGCCAGCAGCTTAGTGGGGGCGTGGGGGCGAACCTACGAGCAGTACTTC,CASSLVGAWGRTYEQYF
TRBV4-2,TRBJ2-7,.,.,TGTGCCAGCAGCCATCCAGCCCCGGGACTCCCCAGTCACTACGAGCAGTACTTC,CASSHPAPGLPSHYEQYF
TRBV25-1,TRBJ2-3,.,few,TGTGCCAGCAGTGAGGAGGGCGGCACAGATACGCAGTATTTT,CASSEEGGTDTQYF
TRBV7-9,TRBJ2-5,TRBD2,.,TGTGCCAGCGGCCCCCGGACTAGCCAAGAGACCCAGTACTTC,CASGPRTSQETQYF
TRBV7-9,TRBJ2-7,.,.,TGTGCCAGCAGCTTAGGGGGGGCTAGATACGAGCAGTACTTC,CASSLGGARYEQYF
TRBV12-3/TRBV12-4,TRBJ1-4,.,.,TGTGCCGGCAGTTCCGGGCCCAAGGGTGAAAAACTGTTTTTT,CAGSSGPKGEKLFF
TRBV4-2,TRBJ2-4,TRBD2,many,TGTGCCAGCAGCCAAGTTCTATGGTCGACTAGCCGCCGGGAAAACATTCAGTACTTC,CASSQVLWSTSRRENIQYF
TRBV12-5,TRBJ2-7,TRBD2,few,TGTGCTAGTGGTTTGGTACTAGCGGGCGCCACCTACAATGAGCAGTACTTC,CASGLVLAGATYNEQYF
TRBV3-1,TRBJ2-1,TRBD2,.,TGTGCCAGCAGCCAAGCGGGTAGCGGGGGATATTACAATGAGCAGTTCTTC,CASSQAGSGGYYNEQFF
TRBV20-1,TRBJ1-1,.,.,TGCAGTGCTAGAGATGGGGGCGGGTCTGAAGCTTTCTTT,CSARDGGGSEAFF